The entry that follows covers one T cell receptor (beta chain) sequence. The target antigen is unknown. One entry per CDR3 protein results from TCRdb running MiXCR on the reads. This sample yields over 90,000 distinct CDR3 sequences, of which 15% to 20% are seen a single time; 8% belongs to the top ten. The data stem from a study of T cell repertoires in cytomegalovirus infection. The overall study: Shared public TCR beta signatures pointed to both CMV infection and a matching HLA type.

Study observations and caveats: CMV-specific HLA-C-restricted TCR beta clonotypes dominated the ex vivo response. Summed frequency of shared TCR beta families picked out CMV carriers who also had the relevant HLA.

The germline CDR1 and CDR2 sequences are MGHDK and SYGVNS. This CDR3 contains 15 residues. J lost 8 bases, V lost 1 base, and 9 bases had no gene match. The rearrangement links TRBV25-1 to TRBJ1-2, with 8 bases fitting TRBD1. Source material: PBMCs. The receptor was derived from a human donor in good health (CMV status not recorded). Some clones in this sample may be carry-over from other donors' samples. The CDR3 nucleotides read TGTGCCAGCAGTGAATTGGGACAGGCCATTGAAGGCTACACCTTC. Translation: CASSELGQAIEGYTF.